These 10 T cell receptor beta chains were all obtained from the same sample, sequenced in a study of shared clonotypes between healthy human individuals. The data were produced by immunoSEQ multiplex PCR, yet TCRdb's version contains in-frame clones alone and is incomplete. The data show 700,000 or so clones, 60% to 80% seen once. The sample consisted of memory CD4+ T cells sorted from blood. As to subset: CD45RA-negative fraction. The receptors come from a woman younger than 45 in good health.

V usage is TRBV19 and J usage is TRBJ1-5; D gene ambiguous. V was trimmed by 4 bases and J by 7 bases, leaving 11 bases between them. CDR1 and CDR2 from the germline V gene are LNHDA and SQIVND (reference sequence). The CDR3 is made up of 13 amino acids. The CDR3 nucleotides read TGTGCCAGTAGTAACAGCGCAGGCCAGCCCCAGCATTTT. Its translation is CASSNSAGQPQHF.

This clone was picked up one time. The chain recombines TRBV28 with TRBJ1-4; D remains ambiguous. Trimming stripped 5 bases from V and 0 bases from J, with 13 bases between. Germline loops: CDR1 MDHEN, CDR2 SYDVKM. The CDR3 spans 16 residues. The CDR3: CASSPWGGATNEKLFF. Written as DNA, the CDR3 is TGTGCCAGCAGTCCGTGGGGAGGCGCAACTAATGAAAAACTGTTTTTT.

CDR3 region: CASSQEGSREAFF. The CDR3 DNA is TGTGCCAGCAGCCAAGAGGGATCTCGTGAAGCTTTCTTT. The chain has TRBV7-9 and TRBJ1-1; D ambiguous. CDR1 and CDR2 (germline): SEHNR, FQNEAQ (reference sequence). This CDR3 contains 13 residues. Trimming cost V 5 bases and J 7 bases, with 14 bases left between them.

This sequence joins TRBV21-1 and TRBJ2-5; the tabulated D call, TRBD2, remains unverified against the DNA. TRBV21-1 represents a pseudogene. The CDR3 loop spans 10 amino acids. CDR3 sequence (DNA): TGTGCCATCAACCTAGGAGAGCAGTACTTC. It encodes CAINLGEQYF.

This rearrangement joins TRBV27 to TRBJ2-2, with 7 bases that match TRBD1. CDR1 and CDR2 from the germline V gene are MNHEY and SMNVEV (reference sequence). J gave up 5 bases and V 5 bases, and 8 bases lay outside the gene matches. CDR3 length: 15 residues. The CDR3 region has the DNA TGTGCCAGCAGTCCTAGGGGGCGAGGGACCGGGGAGCTGTTTTTT. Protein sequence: CASSPRGRGTGELFF.

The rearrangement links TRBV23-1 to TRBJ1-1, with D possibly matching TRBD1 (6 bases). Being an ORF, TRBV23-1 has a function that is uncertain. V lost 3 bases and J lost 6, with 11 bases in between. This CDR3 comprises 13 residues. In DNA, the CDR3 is TGCGCCAGCAGTCAGCAGGGGATCTCTGAAGCTTTCTTT. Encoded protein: CASSQQGISEAFF.

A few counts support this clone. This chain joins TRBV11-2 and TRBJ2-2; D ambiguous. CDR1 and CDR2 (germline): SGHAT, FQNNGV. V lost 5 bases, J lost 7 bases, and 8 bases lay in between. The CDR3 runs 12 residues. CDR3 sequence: CASSRGRGELFF. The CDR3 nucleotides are TGTGCCAGCAGCCGTGGACGCGGGGAGCTGTTTTTT.

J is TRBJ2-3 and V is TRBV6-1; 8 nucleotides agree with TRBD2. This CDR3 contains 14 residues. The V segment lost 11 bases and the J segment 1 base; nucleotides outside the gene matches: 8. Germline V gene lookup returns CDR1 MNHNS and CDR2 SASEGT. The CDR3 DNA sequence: TGTGCCTCCCAGGAACTAGCGGGCACAGATACGCAGTATTTT. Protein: CASQELAGTDTQYF.

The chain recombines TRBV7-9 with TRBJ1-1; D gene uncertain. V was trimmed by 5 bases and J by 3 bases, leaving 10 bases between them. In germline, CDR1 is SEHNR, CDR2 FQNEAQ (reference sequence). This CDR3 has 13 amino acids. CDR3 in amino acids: CASSPHPDTEAFF. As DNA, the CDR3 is TGTGCCAGCAGCCCACACCCGGACACTGAAGCTTTCTTT.

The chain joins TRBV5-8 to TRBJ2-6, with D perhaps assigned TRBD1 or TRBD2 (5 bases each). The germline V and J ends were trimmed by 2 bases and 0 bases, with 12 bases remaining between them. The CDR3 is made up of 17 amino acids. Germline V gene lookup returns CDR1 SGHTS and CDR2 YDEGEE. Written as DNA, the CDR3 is TGTGCCAGCAGCTTCCCTTGGGGGAGCTCTGGGGCCAACGTCCTGACTTTC. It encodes CASSFPWGSSGANVLTF.